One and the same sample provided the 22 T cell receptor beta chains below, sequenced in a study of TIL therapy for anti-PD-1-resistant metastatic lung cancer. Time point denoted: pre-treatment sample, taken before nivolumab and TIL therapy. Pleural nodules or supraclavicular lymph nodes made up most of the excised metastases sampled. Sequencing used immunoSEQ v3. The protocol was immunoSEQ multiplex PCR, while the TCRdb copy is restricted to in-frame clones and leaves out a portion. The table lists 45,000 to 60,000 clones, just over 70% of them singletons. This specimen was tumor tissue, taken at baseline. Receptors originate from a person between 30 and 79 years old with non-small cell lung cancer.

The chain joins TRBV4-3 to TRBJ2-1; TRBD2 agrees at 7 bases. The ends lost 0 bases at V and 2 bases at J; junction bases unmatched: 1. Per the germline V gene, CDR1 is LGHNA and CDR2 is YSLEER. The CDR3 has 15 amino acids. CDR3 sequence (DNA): TGCGCCAGCAGCCAAGAAGGGACTACCTACAATGAGCAGTTCTTC. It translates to CASSQEGTTYNEQFF.

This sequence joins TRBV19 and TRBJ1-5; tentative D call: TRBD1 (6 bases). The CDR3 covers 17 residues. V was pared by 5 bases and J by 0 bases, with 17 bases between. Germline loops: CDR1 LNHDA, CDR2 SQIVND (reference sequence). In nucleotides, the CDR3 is TGTGCCAGTAGTTCGGGGGCTGCCCTTTATAGCAATCAGCCCCAGCATTTT. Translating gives CASSSGAALYSNQPQHF. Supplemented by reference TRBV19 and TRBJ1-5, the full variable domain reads DGGITQSPKYLFRKEGQNVTLSCEQNLNHDAMYWYRQDPGQGLRLIYYSQIVNDFQKGDIAEGYSVSREKKESFPLTVTSAQKNPTAFYLCASSSGAALYSNQPQHFGDGTRLSIL.

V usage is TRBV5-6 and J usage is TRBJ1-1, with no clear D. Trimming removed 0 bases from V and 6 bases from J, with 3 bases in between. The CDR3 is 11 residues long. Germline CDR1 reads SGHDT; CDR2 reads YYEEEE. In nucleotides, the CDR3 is TGTGCCAGCAGCTTGGTTTCTGAAGCTTTCTTT. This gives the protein CASSLVSEAFF.

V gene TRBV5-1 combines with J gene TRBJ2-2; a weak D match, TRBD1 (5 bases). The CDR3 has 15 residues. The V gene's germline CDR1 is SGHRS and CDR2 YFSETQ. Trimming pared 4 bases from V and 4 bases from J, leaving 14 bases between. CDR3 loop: CASSAQGVGTGELFF. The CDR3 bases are TGCGCCAGCAGCGCTCAGGGTGTGGGCACCGGGGAGCTGTTTTTT.

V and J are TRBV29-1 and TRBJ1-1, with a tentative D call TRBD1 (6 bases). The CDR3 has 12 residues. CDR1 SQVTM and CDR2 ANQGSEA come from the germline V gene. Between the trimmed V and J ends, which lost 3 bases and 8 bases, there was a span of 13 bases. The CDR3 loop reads CSVDQNTGEAFF. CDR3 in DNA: TGCAGCGTTGACCAAAATACAGGGGAAGCTTTCTTT.

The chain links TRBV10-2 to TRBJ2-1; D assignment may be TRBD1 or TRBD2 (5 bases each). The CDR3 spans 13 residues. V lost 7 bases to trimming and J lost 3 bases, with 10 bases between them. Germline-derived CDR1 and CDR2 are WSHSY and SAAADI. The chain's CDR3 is CASTGSNYNEQFF. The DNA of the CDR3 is TGCGCCAGCACAGGGAGTAACTACAATGAGCAGTTCTTC.

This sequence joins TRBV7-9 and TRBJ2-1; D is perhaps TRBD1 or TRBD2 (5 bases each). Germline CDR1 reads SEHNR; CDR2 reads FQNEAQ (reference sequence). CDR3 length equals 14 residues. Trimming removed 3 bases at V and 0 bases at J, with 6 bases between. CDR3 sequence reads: CASSFGTSYNEQFF. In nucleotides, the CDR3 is TGTGCCAGCAGCTTCGGGACCTCCTACAATGAGCAGTTCTTC.

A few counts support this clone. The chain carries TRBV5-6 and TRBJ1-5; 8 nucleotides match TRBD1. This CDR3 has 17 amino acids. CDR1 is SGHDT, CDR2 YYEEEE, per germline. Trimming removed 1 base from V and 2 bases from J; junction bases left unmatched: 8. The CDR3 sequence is CASSLRQGAVGNQPQHF. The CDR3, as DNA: TGTGCCAGCAGCTTGCGTCAGGGGGCTGTCGGCAATCAGCCCCAGCATTTT.

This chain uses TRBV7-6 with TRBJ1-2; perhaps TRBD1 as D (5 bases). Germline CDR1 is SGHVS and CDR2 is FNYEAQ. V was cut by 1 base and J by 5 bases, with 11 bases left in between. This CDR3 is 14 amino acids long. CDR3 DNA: TGTGCCAGCAGCTTAGATCGGACAAGTTATGGCTACACCTTC. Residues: CASSLDRTSYGYTF.

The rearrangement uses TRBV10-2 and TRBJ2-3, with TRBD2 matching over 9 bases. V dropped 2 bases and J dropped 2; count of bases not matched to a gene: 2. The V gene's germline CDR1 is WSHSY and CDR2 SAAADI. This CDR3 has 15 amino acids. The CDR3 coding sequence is TGCGCCAGCAGTGAGGAGCGGGGGGCCACAGATACGCAGTATTTT. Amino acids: CASSEERGATDTQYF.

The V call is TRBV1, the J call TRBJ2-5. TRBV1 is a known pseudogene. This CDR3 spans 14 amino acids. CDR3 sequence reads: CTTSSHGSKETQYF. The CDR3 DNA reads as TGCACCACCAGCTCTCACGGCAGCAAAGAGACCCAGTACTTC.

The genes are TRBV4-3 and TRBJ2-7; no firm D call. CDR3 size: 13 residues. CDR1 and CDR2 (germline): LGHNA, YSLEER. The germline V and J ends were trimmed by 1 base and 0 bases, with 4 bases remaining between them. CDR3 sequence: CASSQGFSYEQYF. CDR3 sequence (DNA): TGCGCCAGCAGCCAAGGTTTCTCCTACGAGCAGTACTTC.

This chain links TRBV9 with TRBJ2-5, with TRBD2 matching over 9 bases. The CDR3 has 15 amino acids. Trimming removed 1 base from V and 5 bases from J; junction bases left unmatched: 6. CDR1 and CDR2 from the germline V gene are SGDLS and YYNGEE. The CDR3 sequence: CASSVQAGGWETQYF. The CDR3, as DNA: TGTGCCAGCAGCGTACAAGCGGGGGGCTGGGAGACCCAGTACTTC.

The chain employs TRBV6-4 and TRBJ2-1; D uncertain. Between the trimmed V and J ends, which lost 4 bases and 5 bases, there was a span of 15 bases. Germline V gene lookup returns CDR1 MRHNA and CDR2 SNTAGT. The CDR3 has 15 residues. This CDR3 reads CASSVGPPVHNEQFF. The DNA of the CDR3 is TGTGCCAGCAGTGTAGGGCCGCCGGTCCACAATGAGCAGTTCTTC.

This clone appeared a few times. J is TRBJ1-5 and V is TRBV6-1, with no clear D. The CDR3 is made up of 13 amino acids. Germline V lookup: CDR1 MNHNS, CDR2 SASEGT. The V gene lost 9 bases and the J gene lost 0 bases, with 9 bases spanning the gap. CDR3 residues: CASEMVSNQPQHF. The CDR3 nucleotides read TGTGCCAGTGAGATGGTTAGCAATCAGCCCCAGCATTTT.

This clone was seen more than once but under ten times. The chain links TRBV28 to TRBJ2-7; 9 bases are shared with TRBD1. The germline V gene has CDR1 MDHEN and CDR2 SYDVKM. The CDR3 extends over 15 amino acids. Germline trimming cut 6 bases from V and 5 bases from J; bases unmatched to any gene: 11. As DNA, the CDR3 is TGTGCCAGCAGGGAAACAGGGGGCGGTTCGCACGAGCAGTACTTC. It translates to CASRETGGGSHEQYF.

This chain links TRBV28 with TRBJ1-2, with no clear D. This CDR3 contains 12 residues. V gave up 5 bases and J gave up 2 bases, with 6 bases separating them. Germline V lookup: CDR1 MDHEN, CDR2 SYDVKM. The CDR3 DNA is TGTGCCAGCAGTCGGGCAAACTATGGCTACACCTTC. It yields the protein CASSRANYGYTF.

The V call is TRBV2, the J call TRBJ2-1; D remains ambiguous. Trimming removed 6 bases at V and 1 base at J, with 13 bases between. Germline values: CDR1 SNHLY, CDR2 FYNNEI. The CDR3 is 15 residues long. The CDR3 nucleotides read TGTGCCAGCAGGACGACACCTCTATCCTACAATGAGCAGTTCTTC. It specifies CASRTTPLSYNEQFF.

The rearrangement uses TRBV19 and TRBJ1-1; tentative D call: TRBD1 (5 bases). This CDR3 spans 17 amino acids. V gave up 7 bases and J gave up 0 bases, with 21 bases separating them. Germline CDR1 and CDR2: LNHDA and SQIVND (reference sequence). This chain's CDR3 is CASKSGTIGRLNTEAFF. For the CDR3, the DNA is TGTGCCAGTAAGTCGGGGACCATAGGGCGGTTGAACACTGAAGCTTTCTTT. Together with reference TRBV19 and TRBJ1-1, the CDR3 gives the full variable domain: DGGITQSPKYLFRKEGQNVTLSCEQNLNHDAMYWYRQDPGQGLRLIYYSQIVNDFQKGDIAEGYSVSREKKESFPLTVTSAQKNPTAFYLCASKSGTIGRLNTEAFFGQGTRLTVV.

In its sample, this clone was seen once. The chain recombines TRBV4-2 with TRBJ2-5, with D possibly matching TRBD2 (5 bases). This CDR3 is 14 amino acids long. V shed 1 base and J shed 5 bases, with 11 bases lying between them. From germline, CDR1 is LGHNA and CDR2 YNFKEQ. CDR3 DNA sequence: TGTGCCAGCAGCCAAGCAGCGGTGGGGGAGACCCAGTACTTC. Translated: CASSQAAVGETQYF.

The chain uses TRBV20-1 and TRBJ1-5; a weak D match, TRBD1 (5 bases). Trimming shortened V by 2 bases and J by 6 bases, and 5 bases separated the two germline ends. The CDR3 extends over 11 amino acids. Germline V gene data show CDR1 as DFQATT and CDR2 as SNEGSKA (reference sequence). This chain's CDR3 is CSARQGQPQHF. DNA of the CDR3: TGCAGTGCTAGACAGGGTCAGCCCCAGCATTTT.

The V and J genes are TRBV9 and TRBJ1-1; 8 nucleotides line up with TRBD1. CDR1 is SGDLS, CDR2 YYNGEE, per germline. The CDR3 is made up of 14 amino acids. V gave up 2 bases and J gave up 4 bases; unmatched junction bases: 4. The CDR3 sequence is CASSVDRVGTEAFF. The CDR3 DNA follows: TGTGCCAGCAGCGTGGACAGGGTGGGCACTGAAGCTTTCTTT.